This T cell receptor (beta chain) emerged from a study of OX40 agonist ivuxolimab in advanced cancers. In the study overall: A mean age of roughly 60 years, range roughly 20 to 79, was recorded, and roughly 83% were male.

This CDR3 has 17 amino acids. The germline V gene encodes CDR1 SNHLY and CDR2 FYNNEI. Germline trimming cut 5 bases from V and 2 bases from J; bases unmatched to any gene: 6. Data came from immunoSEQ multiplex PCR; TCRdb stores just in-frame clones and leaves some out. The data show 100,000 or so clones, roughly 94% seen once. Blood was sampled at baseline, cycle 4 day 1, and cycle 7 day 1. The sequenced sample was CD4+ or CD8+ T cells sorted from blood, obtained in a trial of the OX40 agonist ivuxolimab. The receptor was derived from an adult with an advanced solid tumor such as melanoma, head and neck, liver or kidney cancer. The chain links TRBV2 to TRBJ2-3, with 14 bases aligning to TRBD2. CDR3 nucleotides: TGTGCCAGCAGTTTCGGGACTAGCGGGGGCTACACAGATACGCAGTATTTT. Its protein product is CASSFGTSGGYTDTQYF. Variable domain in full (rest from reference TRBV2 and TRBJ2-3): EPEVTQTPSHQVTQMGQEVILRCVPISNHLYFYWYRQILGQKVEFLVSFYNNEISEKSEIFDDQFSVERPDGSNFTLKIRSTKLEDSAMYFCASSFGTSGGYTDTQYFGPGTRLTVL.